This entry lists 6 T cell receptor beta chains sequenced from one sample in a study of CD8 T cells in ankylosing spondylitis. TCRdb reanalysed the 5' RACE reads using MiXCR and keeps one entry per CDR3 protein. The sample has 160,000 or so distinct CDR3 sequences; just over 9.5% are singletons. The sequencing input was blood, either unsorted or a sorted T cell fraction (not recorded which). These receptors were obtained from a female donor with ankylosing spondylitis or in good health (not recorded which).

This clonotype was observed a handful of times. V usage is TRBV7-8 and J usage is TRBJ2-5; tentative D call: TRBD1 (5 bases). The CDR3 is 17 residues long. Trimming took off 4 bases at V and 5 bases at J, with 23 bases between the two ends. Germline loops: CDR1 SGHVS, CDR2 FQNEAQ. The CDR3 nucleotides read TGTGCCAGCAGCTCCCAGGGTGGGTCAGCAGTTGAGGAGACCCAGTACTTC. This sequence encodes CASSSQGGSAVEETQYF.

This CDR3 reads CASSLGQGRTLSYNEQFF. The CDR3 DNA reads TGTGCCAGCAGCTTAGGACAGGGGAGGACCCTCTCCTACAATGAGCAGTTCTTC. The genes are TRBV7-8 and TRBJ2-1, with 8 bases matching TRBD1. The germline gives CDR1 SGHVS, CDR2 FQNEAQ. The length of the CDR3 is 18 residues. J gave up 0 bases and V 1 base, and 8 bases lay outside the gene matches.

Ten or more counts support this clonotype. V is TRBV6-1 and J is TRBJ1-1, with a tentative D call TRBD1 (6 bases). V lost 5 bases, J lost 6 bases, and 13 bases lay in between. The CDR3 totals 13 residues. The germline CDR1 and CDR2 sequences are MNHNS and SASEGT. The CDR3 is CASSIAGGPEAFF. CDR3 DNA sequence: TGTGCCAGCAGTATCGCTGGGGGCCCTGAAGCTTTCTTT.

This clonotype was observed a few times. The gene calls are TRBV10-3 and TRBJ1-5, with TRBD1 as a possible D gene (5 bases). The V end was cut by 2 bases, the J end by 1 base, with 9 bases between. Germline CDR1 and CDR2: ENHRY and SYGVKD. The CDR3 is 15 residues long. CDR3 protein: CAISEGGNSNQPQHF. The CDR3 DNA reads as TGTGCCATCAGTGAGGGGGGTAACAGCAATCAGCCCCAGCATTTT.

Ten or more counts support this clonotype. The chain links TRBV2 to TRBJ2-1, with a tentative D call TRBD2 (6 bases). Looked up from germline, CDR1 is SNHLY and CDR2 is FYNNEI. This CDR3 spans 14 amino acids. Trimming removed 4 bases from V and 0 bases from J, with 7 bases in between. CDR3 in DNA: TGTGCCAGCAGTGGGACTAACTCCTACAATGAGCAGTTCTTC. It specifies CASSGTNSYNEQFF.

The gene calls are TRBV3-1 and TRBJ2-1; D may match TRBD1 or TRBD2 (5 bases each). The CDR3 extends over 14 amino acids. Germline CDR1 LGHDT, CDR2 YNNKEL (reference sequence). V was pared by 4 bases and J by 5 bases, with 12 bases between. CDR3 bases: TGTGCCAGCAGCCCCGGGACGCCGGACAATGAGCAGTTCTTC. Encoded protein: CASSPGTPDNEQFF.